This T cell receptor (beta chain) was identified during a study of T cell responses to AZD1222 COVID-19 vaccine (dated by TCRdb to the early 2020s). Some background on the complete study: Because spike-specific TCR depth and breadth did not differ between the two schedules, AZD1222 recipients who got a second dose at roughly 4 weeks were pooled with those who got a second dose at roughly 12 weeks. A total of about 230 trial participants underwent TCR sequencing, of whom 207 received two doses of AZD1222 and about 25 received two doses of the MenACWY control vaccine. Trial participants were enrolled into age subgroups of 18-55, 56-69 and 70-plus years, which contained 148, 28 and 57 TCR-sequenced participants, respectively.

The sample's time point label is to be understood as: baseline before first vaccination. Vaccinee samples came from UK trials COV001 and COV002, including a single-blind randomized controlled phase 2/3 trial of AZD1222 (ChAdOx1 nCoV-19) in healthy adults. Trial participant PBMC samples were collected at day 0 and day 28 after the second dose for TCRbeta chain sequencing. The CDR3 regions of human TCRbeta chains were analyzed by immunosequencing. The source study handled its data this way. Repertoire TCRs were checked for matches against a reference library of SARS-CoV-2-specific TCRs that had been generated using the MIRA antigen-specificity platform. Breadth was defined as the fraction of unique TCRs that were SARS-CoV-2-associated, and depth was defined as the fraction of total T cells that were SARS-CoV-2-associated. Using the MIRA data, each spike-specific TCR was assigned both to the spike region to which the TCR was reactive and to a CD4 or CD8 class. Log10-transformed breadth and depth values were compared by one-way ANOVA with Sidak's multiple comparisons tests. TCRdb mirrors the immuneACCESS table, restricted to in-frame sequences. Some clones are absent from its copies; in checked studies, under half trace to an unresolved V gene, and the reason for the others is unknown. Clone size and the V and J calls come from that table; the DNA yielded D and trimming. Here the sample has approximately 100,000 clones; just under 90% occur a single time. The top ten hold approximately 3% of the sample.

Overall study results and their limits: Participants were mostly white British and included more females than males, and it was suggested by the authors that clonal diversity may have been underestimated. Nearly half of unique spike-specific TCRs reportedly recognized epitopes outside regions mutated in the B.1.351 and B.1.1.7 variants. Vaccine-associated CD4 TCRs spanned the whole spike protein, with dominant responses in regions 160-218 and 743-854. No day 14 peak-response samples were available, so repertoires were characterized only after the peak T cell response. The 56-69-year group was small, and its depth increase did not reach significance, likely because of low power. After two AZD1222 doses, both the breadth and the depth of spike-specific TCRs were significantly higher than at day 0 and than in MenACWY recipients. Conclusions about previously exposed vaccinees are limited, since just five or six AZD1222 recipients were seropositive for SARS-CoV-2 at baseline.

Counted from cysteine to phenylalanine, this CDR3 has 20 amino acids. CDR3 DNA is the only sequence kept; it has 60 bases, read in frame from the first base. CDR1 is given as KGHSH and CDR2 as LQKENI, both from the germline V gene. V is clipped by 5 bases and J by 0 bases, and the sequence between their germline boundaries is 26 bases long. A word on this clone: Its target antigen remains unknown. Per-nucleotide qualities are absent, and no much larger clonotype sits a single base away.

The chain joins TRBV18 to TRBJ1-3, with TRBD1 tentatively as D gene (6 bases match). The starting material was peripheral blood, obtained on day 0 of AZD1222 vaccination. The sequence was obtained from an adult in good health. The CDR3 protein is CASSSTARRQASSSGNTIYF. The nucleotide sequence reads as follows: TGTGCCAGCTCATCCACTGCCCGAAGACAGGCCTCCTCCTCTGGAAACACCATATATTTT.